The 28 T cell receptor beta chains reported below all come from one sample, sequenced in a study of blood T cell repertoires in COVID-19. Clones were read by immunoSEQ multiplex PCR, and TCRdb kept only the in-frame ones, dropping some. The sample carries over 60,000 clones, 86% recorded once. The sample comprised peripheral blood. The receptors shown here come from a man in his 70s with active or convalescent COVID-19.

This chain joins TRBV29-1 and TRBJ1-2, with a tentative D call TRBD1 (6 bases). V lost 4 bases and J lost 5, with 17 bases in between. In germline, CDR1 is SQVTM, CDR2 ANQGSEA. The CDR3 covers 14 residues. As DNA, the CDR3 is TGCAGCGTTGCCGGCGGACAGACAAATTATGGCTACACCTTC. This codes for CSVAGGQTNYGYTF.

The CDR3 DNA is TGTGCCAGCAGTGGGGGGACAGCAACCTACGAGCAGTACTTC. Translated: CASSGGTATYEQYF. The V and J genes are TRBV2 and TRBJ2-7, with 7 bases that match TRBD1. From germline, CDR1 is SNHLY and CDR2 FYNNEI. Trimming removed 4 bases from V and 2 bases from J; junction bases left unmatched: 5. This CDR3 has 14 amino acids. The full variable domain, rest sourced from reference TRBV2 and TRBJ2-7, is EPEVTQTPSHQVTQMGQEVILRCVPISNHLYFYWYRQILGQKVEFLVSFYNNEISEKSEIFDDQFSVERPDGSNFTLKIRSTKLEDSAMYFCASSGGTATYEQYFGPGTRLTVT.

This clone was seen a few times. Written as DNA, the CDR3 is TGTGCCAGCTCACCGAGCTCGTACAATGAGCAGTTCTTC. Its protein product is CASSPSSYNEQFF. This chain uses TRBV18 with TRBJ2-1; no definite D call. CDR1 KGHSH and CDR2 LQKENI come from the germline V gene. CDR3 size: 13 residues. V was trimmed by 3 bases and J by 4 bases, leaving 7 bases between them.

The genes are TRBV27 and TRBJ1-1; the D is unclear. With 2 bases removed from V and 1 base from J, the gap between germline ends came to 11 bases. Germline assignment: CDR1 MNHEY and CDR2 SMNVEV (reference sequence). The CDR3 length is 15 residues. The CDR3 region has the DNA TGTGCCAGCAGTTTAGTGTCACCCGGGAACACTGAAGCTTTCTTT. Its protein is CASSLVSPGNTEAFF.

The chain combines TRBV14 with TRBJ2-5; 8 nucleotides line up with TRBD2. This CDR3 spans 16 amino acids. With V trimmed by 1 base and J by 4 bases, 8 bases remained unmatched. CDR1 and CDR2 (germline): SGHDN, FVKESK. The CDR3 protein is CASSQGGAGGTETQYF. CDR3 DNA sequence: TGTGCCAGCAGCCAAGGAGGTGCGGGAGGCACAGAGACCCAGTACTTC.

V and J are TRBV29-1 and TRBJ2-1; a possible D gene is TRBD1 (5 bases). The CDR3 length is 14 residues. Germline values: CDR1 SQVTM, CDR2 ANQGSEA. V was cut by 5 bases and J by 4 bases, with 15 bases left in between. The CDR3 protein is CSVSVPDRYNEQFF. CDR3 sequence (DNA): TGCAGCGTTTCCGTCCCTGACAGATACAATGAGCAGTTCTTC.

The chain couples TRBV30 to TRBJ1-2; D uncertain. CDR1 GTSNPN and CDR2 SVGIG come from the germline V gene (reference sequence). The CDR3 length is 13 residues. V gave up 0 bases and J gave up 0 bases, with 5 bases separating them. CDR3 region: CAWSVTTNYGYTF. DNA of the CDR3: TGTGCCTGGAGTGTAACAACTAACTATGGCTACACCTTC.

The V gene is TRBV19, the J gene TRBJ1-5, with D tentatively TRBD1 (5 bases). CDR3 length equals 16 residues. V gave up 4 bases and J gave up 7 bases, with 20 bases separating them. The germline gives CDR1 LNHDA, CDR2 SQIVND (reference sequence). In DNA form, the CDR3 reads TGTGCCAGTAGTAAACCCGGGACTTTGACGGGGCAGCCCCAGCATTTT. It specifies CASSKPGTLTGQPQHF.

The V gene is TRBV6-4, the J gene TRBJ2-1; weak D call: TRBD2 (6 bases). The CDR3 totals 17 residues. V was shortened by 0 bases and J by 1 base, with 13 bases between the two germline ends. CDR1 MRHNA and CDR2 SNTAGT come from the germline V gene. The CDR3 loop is CASSDSPTGVSYNEQFF. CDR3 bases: TGTGCCAGCAGTGACTCCCCCACGGGAGTGTCCTACAATGAGCAGTTCTTC.

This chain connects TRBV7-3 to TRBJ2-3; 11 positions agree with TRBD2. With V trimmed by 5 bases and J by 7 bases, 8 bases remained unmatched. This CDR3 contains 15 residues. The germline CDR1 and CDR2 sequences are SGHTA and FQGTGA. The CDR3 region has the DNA TGTGCCAGCAGCCACACTAGCGGGAGTGTAAATACGCAGTATTTT. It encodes CASSHTSGSVNTQYF.

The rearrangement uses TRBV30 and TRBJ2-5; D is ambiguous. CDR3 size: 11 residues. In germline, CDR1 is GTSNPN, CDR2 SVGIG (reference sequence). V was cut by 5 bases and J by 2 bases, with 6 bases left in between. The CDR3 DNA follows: TGTGCCTGGGCTATACAAGAGACCCAGTACTTC. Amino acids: CAWAIQETQYF. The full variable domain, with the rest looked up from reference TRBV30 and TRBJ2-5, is SQTIHQWPATLVQPVGSPLSLECTVEGTSNPNLYWYRQAAGRGLQLLFYSVGIGQISSEVPQNLSASRPQDRQFILSSKKLLLSDSGFYLCAWAIQETQYFGPGTRLLVL.

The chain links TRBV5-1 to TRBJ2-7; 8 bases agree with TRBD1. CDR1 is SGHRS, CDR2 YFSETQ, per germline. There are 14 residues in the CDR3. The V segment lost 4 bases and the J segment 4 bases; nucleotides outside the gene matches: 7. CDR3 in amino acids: CASSAGGAGYEQYF. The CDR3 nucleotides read TGCGCCAGCAGCGCAGGGGGCGCCGGGTACGAGCAGTACTTC.

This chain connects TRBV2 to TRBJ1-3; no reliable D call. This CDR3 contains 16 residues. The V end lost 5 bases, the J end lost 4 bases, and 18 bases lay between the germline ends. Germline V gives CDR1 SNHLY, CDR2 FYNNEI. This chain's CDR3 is CASSFSNSPRGNTIYF. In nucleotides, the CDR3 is TGTGCCAGCAGTTTCAGCAACAGCCCACGCGGAAACACCATATATTTT.

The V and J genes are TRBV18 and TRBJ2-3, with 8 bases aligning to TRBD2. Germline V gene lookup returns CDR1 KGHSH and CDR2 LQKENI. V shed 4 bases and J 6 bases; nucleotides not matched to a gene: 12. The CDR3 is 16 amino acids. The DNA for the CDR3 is TGTGCCAGCTCACTGTCGGCTAGCGGGCGGAGGGATACGCAGTATTTT. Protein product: CASSLSASGRRDTQYF.

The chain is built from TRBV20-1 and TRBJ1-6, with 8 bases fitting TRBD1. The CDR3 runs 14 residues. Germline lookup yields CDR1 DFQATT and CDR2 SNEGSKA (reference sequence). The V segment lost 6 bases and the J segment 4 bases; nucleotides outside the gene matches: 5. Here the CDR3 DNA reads TGCAGTGCGAGTGACAGGGGTTATAATTCACCCCTCCACTTT. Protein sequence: CSASDRGYNSPLHF.

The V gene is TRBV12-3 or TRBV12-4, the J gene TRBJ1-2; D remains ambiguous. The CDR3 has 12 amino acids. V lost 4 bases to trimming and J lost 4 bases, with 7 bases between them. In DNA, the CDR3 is TGTGCCAGCAGTTGGAGAACCTATGGCTACACCTTC. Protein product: CASSWRTYGYTF.

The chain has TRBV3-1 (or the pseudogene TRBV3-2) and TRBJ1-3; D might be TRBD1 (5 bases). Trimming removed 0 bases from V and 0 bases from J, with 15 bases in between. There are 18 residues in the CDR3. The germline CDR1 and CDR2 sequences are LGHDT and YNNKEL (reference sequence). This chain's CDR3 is CASSQDGGESYSGNTIYF. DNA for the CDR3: TGTGCCAGCAGCCAAGATGGGGGGGAAAGTTACTCTGGAAACACCATATATTTT.

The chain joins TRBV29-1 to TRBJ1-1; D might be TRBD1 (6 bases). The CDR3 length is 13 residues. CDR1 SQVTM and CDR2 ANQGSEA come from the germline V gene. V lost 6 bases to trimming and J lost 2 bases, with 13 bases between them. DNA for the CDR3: TGCAGCGTCCAAGCACAGGGAAACACTGAAGCTTTCTTT. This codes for CSVQAQGNTEAFF.

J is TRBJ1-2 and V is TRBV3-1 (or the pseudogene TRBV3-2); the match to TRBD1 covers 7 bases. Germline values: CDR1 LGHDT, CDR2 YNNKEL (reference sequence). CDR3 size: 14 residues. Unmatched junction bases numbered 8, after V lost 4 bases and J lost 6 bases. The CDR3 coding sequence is TGTGCCAGCAGCCCCCAGGGACAGTCGAATGGCTACACCTTC. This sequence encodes CASSPQGQSNGYTF.

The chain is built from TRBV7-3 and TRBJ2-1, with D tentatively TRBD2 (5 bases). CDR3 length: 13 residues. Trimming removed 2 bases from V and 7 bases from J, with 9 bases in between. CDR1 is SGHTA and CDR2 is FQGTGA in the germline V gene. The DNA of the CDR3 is TGTGCCAGCAGCTTAGACCAGCGGAATGAGCAGTTCTTC. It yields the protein CASSLDQRNEQFF.

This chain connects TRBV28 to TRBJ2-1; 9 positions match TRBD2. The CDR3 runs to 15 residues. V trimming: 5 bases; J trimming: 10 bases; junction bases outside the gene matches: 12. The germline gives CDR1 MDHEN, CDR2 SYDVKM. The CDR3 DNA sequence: TGTGCCAGCAGTCCCCCCGGGCTAGCGGGAATCGAGCAGTTCTTC. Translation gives CASSPPGLAGIEQFF.

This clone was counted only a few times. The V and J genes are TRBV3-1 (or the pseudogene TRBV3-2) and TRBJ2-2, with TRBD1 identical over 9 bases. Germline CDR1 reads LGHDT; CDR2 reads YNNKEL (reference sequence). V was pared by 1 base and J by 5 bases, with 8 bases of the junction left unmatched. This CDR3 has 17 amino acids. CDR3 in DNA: TGTGCCAGCAGCCAAGGAGGCTTGACAGGGGGTACCGGGGAGCTGTTTTTT. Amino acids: CASSQGGLTGGTGELFF.

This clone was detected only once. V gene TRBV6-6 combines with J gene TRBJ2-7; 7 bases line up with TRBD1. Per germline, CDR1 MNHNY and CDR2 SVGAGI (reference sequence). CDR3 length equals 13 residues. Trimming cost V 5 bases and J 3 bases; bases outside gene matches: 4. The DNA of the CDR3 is TGTGCCAGCAGTCGACAGGGTAGCTACGAGCAGTACTTC. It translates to CASSRQGSYEQYF.

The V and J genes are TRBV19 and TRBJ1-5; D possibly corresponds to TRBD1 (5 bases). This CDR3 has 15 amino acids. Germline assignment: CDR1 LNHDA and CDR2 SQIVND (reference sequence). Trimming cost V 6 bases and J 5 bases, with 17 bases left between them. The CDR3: CASRIGREWDQPQHF. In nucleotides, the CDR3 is TGTGCCAGTAGGATCGGCAGGGAATGGGATCAGCCCCAGCATTTT.

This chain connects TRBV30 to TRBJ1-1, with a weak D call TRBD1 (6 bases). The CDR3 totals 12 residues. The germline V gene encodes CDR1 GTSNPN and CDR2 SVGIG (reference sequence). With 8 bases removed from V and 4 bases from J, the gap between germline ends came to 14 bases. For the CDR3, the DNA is TGTGCCCAGAGGGGGGGCAGCACTGAAGCTTTCTTT. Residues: CAQRGGSTEAFF.

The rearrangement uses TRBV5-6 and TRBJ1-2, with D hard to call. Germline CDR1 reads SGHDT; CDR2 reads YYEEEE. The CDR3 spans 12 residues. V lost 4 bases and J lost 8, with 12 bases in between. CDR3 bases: TGTGCCAGCAGCCAGGCAGTTCTCGGCTACACCTTC. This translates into CASSQAVLGYTF.

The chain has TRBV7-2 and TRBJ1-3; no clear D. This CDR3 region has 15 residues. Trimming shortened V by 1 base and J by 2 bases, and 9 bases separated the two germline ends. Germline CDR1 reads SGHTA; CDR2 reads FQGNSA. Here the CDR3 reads CASSLVVGPGNTIYF. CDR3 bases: TGTGCCAGCAGCTTAGTTGTGGGCCCTGGAAACACCATATATTTT.

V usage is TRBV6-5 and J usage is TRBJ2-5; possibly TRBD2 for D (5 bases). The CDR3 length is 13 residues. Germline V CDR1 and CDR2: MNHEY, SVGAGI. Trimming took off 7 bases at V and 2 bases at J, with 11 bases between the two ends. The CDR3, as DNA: TGTGCCAGCATGGGAGCTCTTCAAGAGACCCAGTACTTC. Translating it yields CASMGALQETQYF.